What follows are 11 T cell receptor beta chains derived from one specimen sequenced in a study of cytomegalovirus exposure and HLA in healthy donors. Some clones are missing from TCRdb's copy, which holds only in-frame ones; the method was immunoSEQ multiplex PCR. The sample holds around 63,000 clones, 90% to 97% seen once. The sequenced sample was PBMCs. These receptors came from a woman under 30 in good health and CMV-seronegative.

The chain has TRBV7-9 and TRBJ1-2; maybe TRBD1 (5 bases). The CDR3 is made up of 14 amino acids. Trimming left V 8 bases short and J 7 bases short, with 20 bases between. Germline-derived CDR1 and CDR2 are SEHNR and FQNEAQ (reference sequence). CDR3 nucleotides: TGTGCCAGCGAAAACAGGTTTATCGGGGGTGGCTACACCTTC. Residues: CASENRFIGGGYTF.

This chain joins TRBV29-1 and TRBJ2-1, with TRBD2 as a possible D gene (6 bases). Germline CDR1 reads SQVTM; CDR2 reads ANQGSEA. V gave up 1 base and J gave up 4 bases, with 14 bases separating them. CDR3 length equals 15 residues. The CDR3 sequence: CSVEGTPEGYNEQFF. The CDR3, as DNA: TGCAGCGTTGAAGGGACCCCGGAGGGGTACAATGAGCAGTTCTTC.

CDR3: CARSWTGRRYYEQYF. CDR3 sequence (DNA): TGTGCCAGAAGCTGGACAGGAAGAAGGTATTACGAGCAGTACTTC. The chain carries TRBV5-3 and TRBJ2-7; 7 bases fit TRBD1. TRBV5-3 is reported as an ORF; its role is uncertain. The CDR3 is made up of 15 amino acids. J lost 4 bases, V lost 3 bases, and 10 bases had no gene match.

The CDR3 region has the DNA TGTGCCAGCAGCCAAGGACAGCTTATCACCGGGGAGCTGTTTTTT. Its protein product is CASSQGQLITGELFF. The chain links TRBV7-2 to TRBJ2-2, with D possibly matching TRBD1 (6 bases). This CDR3 contains 15 residues. V lost 5 bases and J lost 4, with 14 bases in between. CDR1 is SGHTA and CDR2 is FQGNSA in the germline V gene.

The chain links TRBV7-9 to TRBJ2-7, with 7 bases lining up with TRBD1. Trimming took 5 bases from V and 6 from J; bases not matched to a gene: 10. The CDR3 runs to 14 residues. In germline, CDR1 is SEHNR, CDR2 FQNEAQ (reference sequence). This chain's CDR3 is CASSHQTGSTEQYF. The CDR3, as DNA: TGTGCCAGCAGCCATCAGACAGGGTCTACCGAGCAGTACTTC.

The V and J genes are TRBV18 and TRBJ2-5; D may be TRBD2 (6 bases). Germline V gene lookup returns CDR1 KGHSH and CDR2 LQKENI. CDR3 length: 17 residues. V was clipped by 0 bases and J by 5 bases, with 19 bases between them. CDR3 residues: CASSPPGLAPARETQYF. Written as DNA, the CDR3 is TGTGCCAGCTCACCACCGGGGCTAGCGCCCGCGCGGGAGACCCAGTACTTC.

The rearrangement uses TRBV4-1 and TRBJ1-5; D is undetermined. CDR3 size: 17 residues. Germline V gene lookup returns CDR1 MGHRA and CDR2 YSYEKL. Trimming removed 4 bases at V and 1 base at J, with 17 bases between. In nucleotides, the CDR3 is TGCGCCAGCAGCCCAGGCTATCAGCCAGAGAGCAATCAGCCCCAGCATTTT. Translating it yields CASSPGYQPESNQPQHF.

V gene TRBV15 combines with J gene TRBJ2-7; TRBD1 agrees at 12 bases. This CDR3 has 17 amino acids. V dropped 6 bases and J dropped 2; count of bases not matched to a gene: 11. CDR1 and CDR2 from the germline V gene are LNHNV and YYDKDF (reference sequence). The DNA for the CDR3 is TGTGCCACCAGACCGGGACAGGGGGCTCCTCTCCCCTACGAGCAGTACTTC. This codes for CATRPGQGAPLPYEQYF.

The rearrangement uses TRBV5-1 and TRBJ2-5, with D perhaps matching TRBD1 (6 bases). Germline V gene data show CDR1 as SGHRS and CDR2 as YFSETQ. The CDR3 runs to 13 residues. The V and J ends lost 4 bases and 0 bases respectively, with 7 bases between them. The CDR3 spells CASSRDNQETQYF. CDR3 coding DNA: TGCGCCAGCAGCCGGGACAACCAAGAGACCCAGTACTTC.

V gene TRBV29-1 combines with J gene TRBJ1-4; D gene unclear. The V and J ends lost 3 bases and 5 bases respectively, with 7 bases between them. Germline CDR1 is SQVTM and CDR2 is ANQGSEA. CDR3 size: 12 residues. The CDR3 is CSVESGNEKLFF. The CDR3 DNA reads TGCAGCGTTGAGTCAGGAAATGAAAAACTGTTTTTT.

This clone was detected a few times. The genes are TRBV7-2 and TRBJ2-5; TRBD2 aligns across 8 bases. This CDR3 has 16 residues. Germline values: CDR1 SGHTA, CDR2 FQGNSA. J gave up 0 bases and V 1 base, and 4 bases lay outside the gene matches. CDR3 bases: TGTGCCAGCAGCTTAGGAAGGACTAGCAACCAAGAGACCCAGTACTTC. Its translation: CASSLGRTSNQETQYF. The variable domain in full, completed from reference TRBV7-2 and TRBJ2-5, reads GAGVSQSPSNKVTEKGKDVELRCDPISGHTALYWYRQSLGQGLEFLIYFQGNSAPDKSGLPSDRFSAERTGGSVSTLTIQRTQQEDSAVYLCASSLGRTSNQETQYFGPGTRLLVL.